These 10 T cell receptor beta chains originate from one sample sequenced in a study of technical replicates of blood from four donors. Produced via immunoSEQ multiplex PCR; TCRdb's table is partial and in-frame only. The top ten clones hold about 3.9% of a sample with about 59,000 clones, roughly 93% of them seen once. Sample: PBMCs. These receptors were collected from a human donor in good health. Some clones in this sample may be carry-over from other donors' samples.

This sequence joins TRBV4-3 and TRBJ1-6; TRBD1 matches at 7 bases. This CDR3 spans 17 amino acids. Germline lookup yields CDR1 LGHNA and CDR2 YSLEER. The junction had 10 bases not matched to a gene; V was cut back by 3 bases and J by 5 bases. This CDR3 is CASSQVPSGTDNSPLHF. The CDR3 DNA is TGCGCCAGCAGCCAGGTACCGTCCGGGACAGATAATTCACCCCTCCACTTT.

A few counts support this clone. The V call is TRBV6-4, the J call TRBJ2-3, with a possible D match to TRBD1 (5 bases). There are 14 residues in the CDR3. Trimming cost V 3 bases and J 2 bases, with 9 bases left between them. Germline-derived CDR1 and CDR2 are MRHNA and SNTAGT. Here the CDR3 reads CASSDKGSTDTQYF. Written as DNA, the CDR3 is TGTGCCAGCAGTGATAAGGGGTCCACAGATACGCAGTATTTT.

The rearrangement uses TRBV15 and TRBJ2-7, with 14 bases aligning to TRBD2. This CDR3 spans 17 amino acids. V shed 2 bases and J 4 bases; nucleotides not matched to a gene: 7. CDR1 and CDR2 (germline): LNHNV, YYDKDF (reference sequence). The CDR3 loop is CATSRNRRLAGGYEQYF. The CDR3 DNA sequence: TGTGCCACCAGCAGAAATAGGCGACTAGCGGGAGGGTACGAGCAGTACTTC.

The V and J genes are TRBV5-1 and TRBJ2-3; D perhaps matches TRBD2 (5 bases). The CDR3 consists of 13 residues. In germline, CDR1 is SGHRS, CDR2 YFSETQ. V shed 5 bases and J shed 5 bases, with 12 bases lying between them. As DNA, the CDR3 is TGCGCCAGCAGTTACGAACTAGAAGATACGCAGTATTTT. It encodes CASSYELEDTQYF.

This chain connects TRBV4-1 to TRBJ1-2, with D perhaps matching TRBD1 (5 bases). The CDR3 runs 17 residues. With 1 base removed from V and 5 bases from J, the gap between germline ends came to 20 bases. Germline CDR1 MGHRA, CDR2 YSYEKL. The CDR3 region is CASSQGSRVTGSYGYTF. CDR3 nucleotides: TGCGCCAGCAGCCAAGGGTCCAGGGTTACGGGTTCGTATGGCTACACCTTC.

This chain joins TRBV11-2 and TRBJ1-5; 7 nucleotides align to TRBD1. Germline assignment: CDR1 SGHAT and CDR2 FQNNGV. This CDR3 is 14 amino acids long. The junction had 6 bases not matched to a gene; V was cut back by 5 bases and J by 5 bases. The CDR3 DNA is TGTGCCAGCAGCCGCGGGACAGCTTATCAGCCCCAGCATTTT. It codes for CASSRGTAYQPQHF.

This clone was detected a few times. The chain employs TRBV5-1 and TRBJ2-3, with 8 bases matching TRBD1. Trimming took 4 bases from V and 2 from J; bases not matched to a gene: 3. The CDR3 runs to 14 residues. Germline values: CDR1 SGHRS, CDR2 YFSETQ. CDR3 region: CASSAGGYTDTQYF. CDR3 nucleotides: TGCGCCAGCAGCGCAGGGGGCTACACAGATACGCAGTATTTT.

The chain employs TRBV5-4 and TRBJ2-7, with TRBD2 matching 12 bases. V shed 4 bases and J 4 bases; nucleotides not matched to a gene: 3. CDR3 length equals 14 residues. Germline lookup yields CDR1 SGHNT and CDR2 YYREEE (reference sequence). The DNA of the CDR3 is TGTGCCAGCAGCCCTAGCGGGAGGGTATACGAGCAGTACTTC. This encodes CASSPSGRVYEQYF.

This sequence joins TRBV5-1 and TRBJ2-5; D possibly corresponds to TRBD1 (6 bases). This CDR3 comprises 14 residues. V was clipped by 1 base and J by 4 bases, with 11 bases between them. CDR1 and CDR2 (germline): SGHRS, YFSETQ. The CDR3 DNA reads TGCGCCAGCAGCTTGACAGGGAGTATAGAGACCCAGTACTTC. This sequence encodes CASSLTGSIETQYF. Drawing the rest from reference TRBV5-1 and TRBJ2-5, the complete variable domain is KAGVTQTPRYLIKTRGQQVTLSCSPISGHRSVSWYQQTPGQGLQFLFEYFSETQRNKGNFPGRFSGRQFSNSRSEMNVSTLELGDSALYLCASSLTGSIETQYFGPGTRLLVL.

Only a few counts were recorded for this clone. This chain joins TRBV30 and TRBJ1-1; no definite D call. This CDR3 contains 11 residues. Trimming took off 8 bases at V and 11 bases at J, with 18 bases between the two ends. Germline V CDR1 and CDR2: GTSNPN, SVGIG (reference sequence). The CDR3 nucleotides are TGTGCCCGGCTGGTTGGACTTTCGGCTTTCTTT. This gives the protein CARLVGLSAFF.